These T cell receptor beta chains were read from a single sample in a study of blood T cell repertoires in COVID-19. TCRdb's copy holds only in-frame clones and misses some; the assay was immunoSEQ multiplex PCR. The top ten clones hold about a quarter of a sample with about 170,000 clones, roughly 90% of them seen once. The sample comprised peripheral blood. These receptors were taken from a man in his 60s with acute or convalescent COVID-19. Each CDR3 is given with its conserved first and last residue. Each record gives: J gene, V gene, D gene, clone size, CDR3 DNA, CDR3 protein. The D gene is left open where the match is weak. A row's size may be missing; if present it is once, few, many or a size class.

j_call: TRBJ1-1
v_call: TRBV24-1
d_call: .
clone_size: .
cdr3_nt: TGTGCCACCAGTGATTCTATGACAGAGAACACTGAAGCTTTCTTT
cdr3_aa: CATSDSMTENTEAFF

j_call: TRBJ2-7
v_call: TRBV5-1
d_call: .
clone_size: .
cdr3_nt: TGCGCCAGCAGCTCGGGTCTCTACGAGCAGTACTTC
cdr3_aa: CASSSGLYEQYF

j_call: TRBJ2-5
v_call: TRBV12-5
d_call: TRBD2
clone_size: .
cdr3_nt: TGTGCTAGTGGTTTGCCGACGGGACTAGCGGGATCGGAGACCCAGTACTTC
cdr3_aa: CASGLPTGLAGSETQYF

j_call: TRBJ1-1
v_call: TRBV7-2
d_call: .
clone_size: .
cdr3_nt: TGTGCCAGCAGCTTAGTGATCGGGGGAGGCACTGAAGCTTTCTTT
cdr3_aa: CASSLVIGGGTEAFF

j_call: TRBJ1-1
v_call: TRBV2
d_call: .
clone_size: .
cdr3_nt: TGTGCCAGCGGCTTTCAGGGCTTGAACACTGAAGCTTTCTTT
cdr3_aa: CASGFQGLNTEAFF

j_call: TRBJ1-6
v_call: TRBV24-1
d_call: .
clone_size: .
cdr3_nt: TGTGCCACCAGTGCTTCGCAGGGTAAATCACCCCTCCACTTT
cdr3_aa: CATSASQGKSPLHF

j_call: TRBJ2-7
v_call: TRBV5-5
d_call: TRBD1
clone_size: .
cdr3_nt: TGTGCCAGCAGCTGGGGACAGGGGACCTACGAGCAGTACTTC
cdr3_aa: CASSWGQGTYEQYF

j_call: TRBJ1-2
v_call: TRBV30
d_call: TRBD1
clone_size: .
cdr3_nt: TGTGCCCGCCACACAGGGGGCGACGGCTACACCTTC
cdr3_aa: CARHTGGDGYTF

j_call: TRBJ1-6
v_call: TRBV5-5
d_call: .
clone_size: .
cdr3_nt: TGTGCCAGCAGCTTGTCCCACAGGGTCTATAATTCACCCCTCCACTTT
cdr3_aa: CASSLSHRVYNSPLHF

j_call: TRBJ2-7
v_call: TRBV7-3
d_call: .
clone_size: .
cdr3_nt: TGTGCCAGCAGCCCCCGAGAGGGCGAGCAGTACTTC
cdr3_aa: CASSPREGEQYF

j_call: TRBJ2-1
v_call: TRBV6-5
d_call: TRBD2
clone_size: .
cdr3_nt: TGTGCCAGCAGGGGCGCGGGGGATGAGCAGTTCTTC
cdr3_aa: CASRGAGDEQFF

j_call: TRBJ2-1
v_call: TRBV27
d_call: TRBD2
clone_size: .
cdr3_nt: TGTGCCAGCAGTGGGACTAGCGGGAGGAATGAGCAGTTCTTC
cdr3_aa: CASSGTSGRNEQFF

j_call: TRBJ2-7
v_call: TRBV6-5
d_call: TRBD2
clone_size: few
cdr3_nt: TGTGCCAGCCGGGGGGGGAGCGGGTACGAGCAGTACTTC
cdr3_aa: CASRGGSGYEQYF

j_call: TRBJ1-6
v_call: TRBV5-5
d_call: TRBD1
clone_size: once
cdr3_nt: TGTGCCAGCAGCCGGGACAGGGATTCACCCCTCCACTTT
cdr3_aa: CASSRDRDSPLHF

j_call: TRBJ1-3
v_call: TRBV5-1
d_call: .
clone_size: .
cdr3_nt: TGCGCCAGCAGCTTGGGGGCTTACTCTGGAAACACCATATATTTT
cdr3_aa: CASSLGAYSGNTIYF

j_call: TRBJ1-1
v_call: TRBV6-6
d_call: .
clone_size: .
cdr3_nt: TGTGCCAGCAGTTATATTGACAGGATTTTTGAAGCTTTCTTT
cdr3_aa: CASSYIDRIFEAFF

j_call: TRBJ2-3
v_call: TRBV24-1
d_call: TRBD2
clone_size: .
cdr3_nt: TGTGCCACAGCCGGGACTAGCGGCACAGATACGCAGTATTTT
cdr3_aa: CATAGTSGTDTQYF

j_call: TRBJ2-7
v_call: TRBV9
d_call: .
clone_size: .
cdr3_nt: TGTGCCAGCAGCGTAGCTCCCAAGGGGTCCCCTCCCTACGAGCAGTACTTC
cdr3_aa: CASSVAPKGSPPYEQYF

j_call: TRBJ2-1
v_call: TRBV6-4
d_call: .
clone_size: few
cdr3_nt: TGTGCCAGCAGTGACTCGTTTGGGGCTCTCAATGAGCAGTTCTTC
cdr3_aa: CASSDSFGALNEQFF

j_call: TRBJ1-2
v_call: TRBV4-1
d_call: .
clone_size: .
cdr3_nt: TGCGCCAGCAGCCCCAAGACGACAGAAGACCTTTGGGGCTACACCTTC
cdr3_aa: CASSPKTTEDLWGYTF

j_call: TRBJ2-5
v_call: TRBV14
d_call: TRBD1
clone_size: .
cdr3_nt: TGTGCCAGCAGCCAAGGAATCGGACAGGGACAACGAGAGACCCAGTACTTC
cdr3_aa: CASSQGIGQGQRETQYF